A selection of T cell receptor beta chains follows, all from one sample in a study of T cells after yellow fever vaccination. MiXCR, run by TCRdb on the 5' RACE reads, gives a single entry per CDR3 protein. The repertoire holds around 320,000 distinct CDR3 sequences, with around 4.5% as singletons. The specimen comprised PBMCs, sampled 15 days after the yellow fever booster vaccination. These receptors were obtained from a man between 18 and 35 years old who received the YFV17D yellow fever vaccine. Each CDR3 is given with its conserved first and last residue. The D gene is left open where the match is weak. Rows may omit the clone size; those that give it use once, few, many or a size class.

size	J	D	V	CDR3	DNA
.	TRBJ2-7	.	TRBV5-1	CASSLGPLPYEQYF	TGCGCCAGCAGCTTGGGCCCCCTTCCCTACGAGCAGTACTTC
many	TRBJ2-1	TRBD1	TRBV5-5	CASSYPGTGPNEQFF	TGTGCCAGCAGCTACCCCGGGACAGGACCCAATGAGCAGTTCTTC
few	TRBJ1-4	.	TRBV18	CASSPSRVYNEKLFF	TGTGCCAGCTCACCCTCCAGGGTCTATAATGAAAAACTGTTTTTT
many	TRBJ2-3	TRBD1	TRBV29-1	CSAPRGQGTDTQYF	TGCAGCGCCCCCCGGGGACAGGGCACAGATACGCAGTATTTT
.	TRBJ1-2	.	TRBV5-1	CASSSQGKGGYTF	TGCGCCAGCAGCTCACAGGGAAAAGGTGGCTACACCTTC
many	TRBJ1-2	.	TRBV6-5	CASSYSSGANYGYTF	TGTGCCAGCAGTTACTCCTCGGGGGCTAACTATGGCTACACCTTC
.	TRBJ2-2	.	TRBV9	CASSVSGQYTGELFF	TGTGCCAGCAGCGTATCCGGACAGTACACCGGGGAGCTGTTTTTT
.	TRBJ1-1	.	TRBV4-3	CASSQGETAGNTEAFF	TGCGCCAGCAGCCAAGGGGAAACGGCGGGGAACACTGAAGCTTTCTTT
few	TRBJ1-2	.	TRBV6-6	CASSFNRAGYGYTF	TGTGCCAGCAGCTTTAACAGGGCCGGGTATGGCTACACCTTC
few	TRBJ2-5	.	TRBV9	CASSVGGAQQETQYF	TGTGCCAGCAGCGTAGGAGGGGCCCAGCAAGAGACCCAGTACTTC
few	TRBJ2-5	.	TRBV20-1	CSARVLGEETQYF	TGCAGTGCTAGAGTTCTGGGCGAGGAGACCCAGTACTTC
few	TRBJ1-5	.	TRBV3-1	CASSQSSGPQHF	TGTGCCAGCAGCCAATCTAGTGGGCCCCAGCATTTT
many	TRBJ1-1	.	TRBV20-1	CSATIQVNTEAFF	TGCAGTGCTACTATACAGGTGAACACTGAAGCTTTCTTT
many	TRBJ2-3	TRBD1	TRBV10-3	CAISDSGTDQYF	TGTGCCATCAGTGACTCCGGGACAGATCAGTATTTT
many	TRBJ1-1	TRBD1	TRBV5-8	CASSLTQGANTEAFF	TGTGCCAGCAGCCTTACGCAGGGGGCGAACACTGAAGCTTTCTTT
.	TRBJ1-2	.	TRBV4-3	CASSQSGARNGYTF	TGCGCCAGCAGCCAATCCGGGGCCCGCAATGGCTACACCTTC
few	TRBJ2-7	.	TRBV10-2	CASSQGGLTSYEQYF	TGCGCCAGCAGTCAGGGTGGACTTACCTCCTACGAGCAGTACTTC
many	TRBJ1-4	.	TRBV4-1	CASSEARPVEGEKLFF	TGCGCCAGCAGCGAAGCCAGGCCAGTCGAGGGTGAAAAACTGTTTTTT
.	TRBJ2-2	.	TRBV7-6	CASSPPAGELFF	TGTGCCAGTTCCCCCCCGGCCGGGGAGCTGTTTTTT
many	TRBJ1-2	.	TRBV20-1	CSARTPNYGYTF	TGCAGTGCTAGGACACCTAACTATGGCTACACCTTC
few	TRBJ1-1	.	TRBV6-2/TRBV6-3	CASSYIGGRMNTEAFF	TGTGCCAGCAGTTACATTGGGGGGAGGATGAACACTGAAGCTTTCTTT
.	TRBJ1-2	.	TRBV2	CASSEVDSRRLTNYGYTF	TGTGCCAGCAGTGAAGTTGACAGTAGACGCCTTACTAACTATGGCTACACCTTC
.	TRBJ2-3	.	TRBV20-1	CSARGPGDTQYF	TGCAGTGCTAGGGGGCCCGGGGATACGCAGTATTTT
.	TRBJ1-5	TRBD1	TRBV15	CATSPGQGRQPQHF	TGTGCCACCAGCCCAGGACAGGGAAGACAGCCCCAGCATTTT
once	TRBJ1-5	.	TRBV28	CASTLPGHPGGQPQHF	TGTGCCAGCACCCTTCCCGGACATCCGGGGGGTCAGCCCCAGCATTTT
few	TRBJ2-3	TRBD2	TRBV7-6	CASSLEVGTRATDTQYF	TGTGCCAGCAGCTTAGAAGTCGGGACTAGGGCTACAGATACGCAGTATTTT
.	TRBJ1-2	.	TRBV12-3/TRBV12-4	CASSPNPRVGYTF	TGTGCCAGCAGCCCCAACCCCAGGGTGGGCTACACCTTC